The 11 T cell receptor beta chains below all came from one sample that was sequenced in a study of T cell changes during pregnancy in multiple sclerosis. This table comes from immunoSEQ multiplex PCR, and its TCRdb copy is limited to in-frame clones, with some not included. The data hold fewer than 85,000 clones, with 75% to 90% observed a single time. Source: peripheral blood, taken before pregnancy. The receptors shown here come from a female donor with multiple sclerosis, enrolled in a pregnancy study.

J is TRBJ1-6 and V is TRBV30; possibly TRBD1 for D (6 bases). Germline V gene lookup returns CDR1 GTSNPN and CDR2 SVGIG (reference sequence). The CDR3 has 17 amino acids. V was cut by 0 bases and J by 0 bases, with 12 bases left in between. The CDR3 nucleotides read TGTGCCTGGAGTGTGAGGGGGGAGGGCTCCTATAATTCACCCCTCCACTTT. Amino acids: CAWSVRGEGSYNSPLHF.

CDR3 in amino acids: CASKAGSGDYGYTF. The CDR3 DNA is TGTGCCAGCAAAGCAGGGTCGGGGGACTATGGCTACACCTTC. The V gene is TRBV28, the J gene TRBJ1-2; perhaps TRBD1 as D (5 bases). The V gene's germline CDR1 is MDHEN and CDR2 SYDVKM. The CDR3 is made up of 14 amino acids. The V end lost 7 bases, the J end lost 3 bases, and 15 bases lay between the germline ends.

This clone was recorded a few times. Other DNA sequences from this sample encode an identical CDR3 as well. The rearrangement uses TRBV18 and TRBJ1-5; 7 bases align to TRBD1. The ends lost 3 bases at V and 2 bases at J; junction bases unmatched: 4. Germline values: CDR1 KGHSH, CDR2 LQKENI. This CDR3 is built from 15 residues. CDR3 region: CASSPRQGGNQPQHF. The CDR3 coding sequence is TGTGCCAGCTCACCCCGACAGGGTGGCAATCAGCCCCAGCATTTT.

The CDR3 spells CASSGDSAGETQYF. The CDR3 bases are TGCGCCAGCAGCGGCGACTCGGCGGGGGAGACCCAGTACTTC. The genes are TRBV5-1 and TRBJ2-5; D perhaps matches TRBD2 (6 bases). Per germline, CDR1 SGHRS and CDR2 YFSETQ. The CDR3 has 14 amino acids. Trimming cost V 4 bases and J 5 bases, with 15 bases left between them.

The V gene is TRBV9, the J gene TRBJ1-4; 9 bases line up with TRBD1. The germline gives CDR1 SGDLS, CDR2 YYNGEE. The CDR3 sequence is 16 residues long. With 3 bases clipped from V and 8 bases from J, the junction kept 11 bases outside the gene matches. CDR3 sequence reads: CASSAKTGGAGEKLFF. DNA of the CDR3: TGTGCCAGCAGCGCGAAAACAGGGGGCGCTGGGGAAAAACTGTTTTTT.

The rearrangement joins TRBV4-3 to TRBJ2-7, with TRBD2 matching over 7 bases. The germline V gene encodes CDR1 LGHNA and CDR2 YSLEER. The CDR3 has 16 residues. V lost 0 bases, J lost 3 bases, and 8 bases stayed unmatched. CDR3 protein: CASSQDIVGGIYEQYF. The CDR3 DNA reads TGCGCCAGCAGCCAAGATATCGTGGGGGGGATCTACGAGCAGTACTTC.

This clone was counted a few times. Germline is not matched at one junction end, which may reflect a read error. The V call is TRBV10-3, the J call TRBJ2-1; D unresolved. The CDR3 totals 17 residues. The germline CDR1 and CDR2 sequences are ENHRY and SYGVKD. CDR3 protein: CAISESISRSSFNEQFF. Written as DNA, the CDR3 is TGTGCCATCAGTGAGTCGATATCCAGGTCCTCCTTCAATGAGCAGTTCTTC.

The chain joins TRBV18 to TRBJ2-5; TRBD2 matches 14 bases. The CDR3 spans 17 residues. Germline V lookup: CDR1 KGHSH, CDR2 LQKENI. J gave up 4 bases and V 6 bases, and 10 bases lay outside the gene matches. The CDR3 DNA is TGTGCCAGCTCCCCGTCGGGACTAGCGGGGGCCGCAGAGACCCAGTACTTC. It is translated as CASSPSGLAGAAETQYF. The full variable domain, completed using reference TRBV18 and TRBJ2-5, is NAGVMQNPRHLVRRRGQEARLRCSPMKGHSHVYWYRQLPEEGLKFMVYLQKENIIDESGMPKERFSAEFPKEGPSILRIQQVVRGDSAAYFCASSPSGLAGAAETQYFGPGTRLLVL.

V and J are TRBV5-5 and TRBJ2-1, with D possibly being TRBD1 (5 bases). V was shortened by 4 bases and J by 0 bases, with 11 bases between the two germline ends. This CDR3 is 15 amino acids long. Germline V gene data show CDR1 as SGHKS and CDR2 as YYEKEE (reference sequence). For the CDR3, the DNA is TGTGCCAGCAGCCGCGACAGAAGCTCCTACAATGAGCAGTTCTTC. Translated, it gives CASSRDRSSYNEQFF.

This chain joins TRBV12-5 and TRBJ1-2; D possibly corresponds to TRBD1 (5 bases). The CDR3 loop spans 14 amino acids. Germline loops: CDR1 LGHNT, CDR2 FRNRAP. V was shortened by 5 bases and J by 2 bases, with 12 bases between the two germline ends. The CDR3 DNA reads TGTGCTAGTGGTCCCTCCGGGGGGAACTATGGCTACACCTTC. Encoded protein: CASGPSGGNYGYTF.

The CDR3 reads CASSPGWGGAVGELFF. CDR3 DNA sequence: TGTGCCAGCAGCCCCGGTTGGGGGGGCGCAGTCGGGGAGCTGTTTTTT. This sequence joins TRBV5-6 and TRBJ2-2, with a weak D call TRBD2 (7 bases). Per the germline V gene, CDR1 is SGHDT and CDR2 is YYEEEE. Trimming removed 4 bases from V and 7 bases from J, with 20 bases in between. The CDR3 extends over 16 amino acids.